This TCR beta chain originates from a study of blood T cell repertoires in COVID-19. Measured with immunoSEQ multiplex PCR; TCRdb has only the in-frame clones, and not every one. The data show roughly 100,000 clones, with 85% to 90% seen just once and 4% to 5% held by the top ten. The V end was cut by 3 bases, the J end by 0 bases, with 12 bases between. This CDR3 has 15 amino acids. CDR1 is LGHDT and CDR2 is YNNKEL in the germline V gene (reference sequence). This TCR was recovered from a human donor with COVID-19, enrolled during active disease. The donor label of this sample is uncertain. The specimen sequenced was peripheral blood. The chain uses TRBV3-1 (or the pseudogene TRBV3-2) and TRBJ2-7, with D possibly matching TRBD1 (6 bases). CDR3 in amino acids: CASSQHRDTSYEQYF. CDR3 bases: TGTGCCAGCAGCCAGCATCGGGACACCTCCTACGAGCAGTACTTC.